What follows describes a single T cell receptor beta chain. Antigen: not known. These data are taken from a study of cytomegalovirus exposure and HLA in healthy donors. About the research overall: Approximately 83 million unique TCRs from HLA-typed donors were held in an early data release. General study results and limits: The study designated around 150 TCR beta chains cytomegalovirus-associated.

60 Vbeta and 13 Jbeta primers were used in PCR. In the original processing: Roughly 80 million unique TCR beta chains, about 12 million shared, were counted in a later analysis. Generated by immunoSEQ multiplex PCR, the TCRdb table keeps only in-frame clones and is missing some. V, J and clone size were drawn from that table, and D and trimming were deduced from the DNA. Among more than 100,000 clones, about three quarters were seen once, and the ten largest hold less than 3%. CDR3 size: 16 residues. Germline assignment: CDR1 MNHEY and CDR2 SMNVEV (reference sequence). Trimming removed 3 bases from V and 6 bases from J, with 15 bases in between.

The sequenced sample was PBMCs. This rearrangement joins TRBV27 to TRBJ1-6; D is perhaps TRBD1 (5 bases). The source is a woman aged 40 to 55 in good health and CMV-seropositive. CDR3 in DNA: TGTGCCAGCAGTTTTTGGGGTGGGGGGGTTAATTCACCCCTCCACTTT. It encodes CASSFWGGGVNSPLHF.